Listed below are T cell receptor beta chains from one sample, sequenced in a study of blood T cell repertoires in COVID-19. Assay: immunoSEQ multiplex PCR; the TCRdb copy retains only in-frame clones and omits some. Among 130,000 or so clones, over 75% were seen once, and the ten largest hold around 30%. The sequenced sample was peripheral blood. The receptor set was obtained from a man between 65 and 85 years old with active or convalescent COVID-19. Each CDR3 is given with its conserved first and last residue. Fields, in order: CDR3 length, V gene, J gene, clone size, D gene, CDR3 protein, CDR3 DNA. The D gene is left open where the match is weak. The size field is filled for only some rows; it gives once, few, many or a size class.

>15|TRBV10-3|TRBJ2-7|.|TRBD1
CAISVRDRSSYEQYF
TGTGCCATCAGTGTTAGGGACAGAAGCTCCTACGAGCAGTACTTC
>14|TRBV5-1|TRBJ2-7|.|TRBD2
CASSVGGSSYEQYF
TGCGCCAGCAGTGTGGGCGGGAGCTCCTACGAGCAGTACTTC
>15|TRBV7-2|TRBJ2-2|once|TRBD2
CASTLTSGTGGELFF
TGTGCCAGCACCCTGACTAGCGGGACGGGCGGGGAGCTGTTTTTT
>16|TRBV19|TRBJ1-5|.|.
CASTIYGKGGNQPQHF
TGTGCCAGTACCATATATGGGAAGGGGGGCAATCAGCCCCAGCATTTT
>12|TRBV7-9|TRBJ1-5|.|.
CASSPFIGPQHF
TGTGCCAGCAGCCCTTTTATTGGCCCCCAGCATTTT
>15|TRBV7-2|TRBJ2-3|.|TRBD2
CASSPGLAGGPIPYF
TGTGCCAGCAGCCCAGGACTAGCGGGAGGGCCAATCCCGTATTTT
>14|TRBV5-1|TRBJ2-3|.|.
CASSGQPGADTQYF
TGCGCCAGCTCGGGACAGCCGGGAGCAGATACGCAGTATTTT
>16|TRBV2|TRBJ2-4|once|TRBD1
CASSEWTGLAKNIQYF
TGTGCCAGCAGTGAATGGACAGGACTAGCCAAAAACATTCAGTACTTC
>16|TRBV28|TRBJ1-1|.|.
CASSLNGKGQNTEAFF
TGTGCCAGCAGTTTAAATGGGAAGGGACAGAACACTGAAGCTTTCTTT
>13|TRBV7-9|TRBJ1-2|.|TRBD1
CASSPQGDDGYTF
TGTGCCAGCAGCCCACAGGGGGATGATGGCTACACCTTC
>15|TRBV19|TRBJ2-1|.|.
CASSTSATINNEQFF
TGTGCCAGTAGTACAAGCGCCACCATCAACAATGAGCAGTTCTTC
>17|TRBV14|TRBJ1-1|.|.
CASSRNQGWVRNTEAFF
TGTGCCAGCAGCCGAAATCAGGGATGGGTTCGGAACACTGAAGCTTTCTTT
>15|TRBV10-3|TRBJ1-3|.|.
CAISATALSGNTIYF
TGTGCCATCAGTGCAACAGCCCTCTCTGGAAACACCATATATTTT
>13|TRBV5-6|TRBJ1-5|.|TRBD1
CASSMGQVQPQHF
TGTGCCAGCAGCATGGGACAGGTTCAACCCCAGCATTTT
>17|TRBV3-1/TRBV3-2|TRBJ2-2|.|TRBD2
CASSQSGRGANTGELFF
TGTGCCAGCAGCCAAAGCGGGAGGGGAGCGAACACCGGGGAGCTGTTTTTT
>13|TRBV5-1|TRBJ2-5|.|TRBD1
CASNDRAQETQYF
TGCGCCAGCAACGACAGGGCTCAAGAGACCCAGTACTTC
>15|TRBV4-1|TRBJ1-2|.|TRBD1
CASSQTQGQRYGYTF
TGCGCCAGCAGCCAGACACAGGGGCAGAGGTATGGCTACACCTTC
>13|TRBV19|TRBJ1-4|.|TRBD1
CASSQGAGEKLFF
TGTGCCAGTTCCCAGGGGGCAGGTGAAAAACTGTTTTTT
>14|TRBV2|TRBJ1-5|.|.
CASSNQGLDQPQHF
TGTGCCAGCAGTAACCAGGGATTAGATCAGCCCCAGCATTTT
>13|TRBV11-2|TRBJ2-1|.|.
CASSSTGIGEQFF
TGTGCCAGCAGCTCGACGGGGATTGGGGAGCAGTTCTTC
>14|TRBV7-2|TRBJ1-2|.|.
CASSPQGGDYGYTF
TGTGCCAGCAGCCCACAGGGAGGGGACTATGGCTACACCTTC
>13|TRBV2|TRBJ1-2|.|TRBD1
CATGTGASYGYTF
TGTGCCACGGGGACAGGGGCTAGCTATGGCTACACCTTC
>12|TRBV11-1|TRBJ2-7|.|.
CASSLQGYEQYF
TGTGCCAGCAGCCTACAGGGCTACGAGCAGTACTTC
>13|TRBV27|TRBJ2-7|.|TRBD1
CASSPPDRARQYF
TGTGCCAGCAGTCCGCCTGACAGGGCCCGACAGTACTTC
>14|TRBV6-1|TRBJ2-3|.|.
CASSDGLSTDTQYF
TGTGCCAGCAGTGATGGACTAAGCACAGATACGCAGTATTTT
>14|TRBV7-9|TRBJ1-2|.|TRBD1
CASSLGTGPYGYTF
TGTGCCAGCAGCTTAGGGACAGGACCTTATGGCTACACCTTC
>14|TRBV24-1|TRBJ2-5|few|.
CATSDDNSKETQYF
TGTGCCACCAGTGACGACAATTCGAAAGAGACCCAGTACTTC
>15|TRBV6-5|TRBJ2-7|.|.
CASKKSLYGGYEQYF
TGTGCCAGCAAAAAAAGTTTATACGGGGGTTACGAGCAGTACTTC
>14|TRBV4-2|TRBJ2-7|.|.
CASSQEGRAYEQYF
TGTGCCAGCAGCCAAGAGGGCAGGGCCTACGAGCAGTACTTC
>14|TRBV10-3|TRBJ2-5|.|TRBD2
CATGLAGTQETQYF
TGTGCCACCGGACTAGCGGGGACCCAAGAGACCCAGTACTTC
>16|TRBV10-3|TRBJ2-3|.|TRBD2
CAISDPSGRVIDTQYF
TGTGCCATCAGTGACCCTAGCGGGAGGGTGATAGATACGCAGTATTTT
>14|TRBV2|TRBJ2-5|.|TRBD2
CASSDSGGQETQYF
TGTGCCAGCAGTGATTCGGGAGGGCAAGAGACCCAGTACTTC
>16|TRBV15|TRBJ2-1|.|.
CATSRNRAADYNEQFF
TGTGCCACCAGCAGGAACAGGGCGGCGGACTACAATGAGCAGTTCTTC
>14|TRBV28|TRBJ1-2|.|.
CASSLSQGLYGYTF
TGTGCCAGCAGTTTATCCCAGGGGCTCTATGGCTACACCTTC
>18|TRBV7-2|TRBJ2-2|few|TRBD2
CASSLMYGALAGGGELFF
TGTGCCAGCAGCTTAATGTATGGCGCACTAGCGGGAGGCGGGGAGCTGTTTTTT
>13|TRBV11-2|TRBJ2-2|.|.
CASSPQGSGELFF
TGTGCCAGCAGCCCTCAGGGGTCCGGGGAGCTGTTTTTT
>15|TRBV9|TRBJ1-4|.|.
CASSVGPGENEKLFF
TGTGCCAGCAGCGTAGGCCCCGGAGAGAATGAAAAACTGTTTTTT
>12|TRBV28|TRBJ2-3|many|TRBD1
CASSASGTVIGF
TGTGCCAGCAGTGCCTCCGGGACAGTTATAGGCTTT
>17|TRBV6-1|TRBJ1-3|.|.
CASSGPGTMARRNTIYF
TGTGCCAGCAGTGGCCCCGGGACAATGGCCCGCCGAAACACCATATATTTT
>14|TRBV19|TRBJ1-1|.|.
CASSLRVLNTEAFF
TGTGCCAGTAGTCTCAGGGTTTTGAACACTGAAGCTTTCTTT
>13|TRBV15|TRBJ2-7|.|.
CATSRGDSDEQYF
TGTGCCACCAGCAGAGGGGACTCCGACGAGCAGTACTTC
>17|TRBV19|TRBJ2-3|once|TRBD2
CASSIPGTSGGTDTQYF
TGTGCCAGTAGTATCCCCGGGACTAGCGGGGGCACAGATACGCAGTATTTT
>15|TRBV10-2|TRBJ1-3|.|.
CASSESLSSGNTIYF
TGCGCCAGCAGTGAATCCCTCAGCTCTGGAAACACCATATATTTT
>13|TRBV7-9|TRBJ1-1|.|TRBD1
CASSPDRSTEAFF
TGTGCCAGCAGCCCGGACAGGTCCACTGAAGCTTTCTTT
>16|TRBV28|TRBJ2-1|.|TRBD2
CASSQPTSGSYNEQFF
TGTGCCAGCAGTCAACCGACTAGCGGGAGTTACAATGAGCAGTTCTTC
>13|TRBV2|TRBJ2-7|.|TRBD2
CASRLAGIYEQYF
TGTGCCAGCAGATTAGCGGGGATTTACGAGCAGTACTTC
>16|TRBV5-1|TRBJ2-1|.|.
CASSLGQGTLGNEQFF
TGCGCCAGCAGCTTGGGTCAGGGGACCTTGGGCAATGAGCAGTTCTTC
>15|TRBV7-2|TRBJ2-2|.|TRBD2
CASRTSGRDTGELFF
TGTGCCAGCAGGACGAGCGGGAGGGACACCGGGGAGCTGTTTTTT
>15|TRBV5-1|TRBJ2-7|.|.
CASSWGPGSSYEQYF
TGCGCCAGCAGCTGGGGGCCGGGGAGCTCCTACGAGCAGTACTTC
>13|TRBV7-9|TRBJ1-5|.|TRBD1
CASSGGQGQPQHF
TGTGCCAGCAGCGGGGGACAGGGGCAGCCCCAGCATTTT
>15|TRBV7-8|TRBJ2-6|.|.
CASSPTYSGANVLTF
TGTGCCAGCAGCCCAACCTACTCTGGGGCCAACGTCCTGACTTTC